A selection of T cell receptor beta chains follows, all from one sample in a study of T cell changes during pregnancy in multiple sclerosis. Sequencing used immunoSEQ multiplex PCR; TCRdb keeps in-frame clones, though not all of them. In the table there are tens of thousands of clones, approximately 90% of which are singletons. The sample was CD4+ T cells from peripheral blood mononuclear cells, taken in the first trimester of pregnancy. The receptors stem from a female donor with multiple sclerosis, enrolled in a pregnancy study. The CDR3 runs from the conserved cysteine through the conserved F or W. The order of the fields is CDR3 length, V gene, clone size, J gene, D gene, CDR3 DNA, CDR3 protein. The D gene is left open where the match is weak. Only part of the rows carry a size: once, few, many, or a class if the clone is expanded.

14,TRBV10-3,.,TRBJ1-6,.,TGTGCCATCAGTGAGGGCAGGGAGGATTCACCCCTCCACTTT,CAISEGREDSPLHF
15,TRBV9,few,TRBJ1-1,TRBD1,TGTGCCAGCAGCACCCGATGGACAGGGAACACTGAAGCTTTCTTT,CASSTRWTGNTEAFF
16,TRBV21-1,.,TRBJ1-5,.,TGTGCCAGCAGCAAAGAAGAGGGACAGGGTGGTCAGCCCCAGCATTTT,CASSKEEGQGGQPQHF
15,TRBV4-2,.,TRBJ2-5,.,TGTGCCAGCAGCCTCCCCGAACGCGGCCGGGAGACCCAGTACTTC,CASSLPERGRETQYF
13,TRBV19,.,TRBJ1-2,.,TGTGCCAGTACTGTGGGACACGACTATGGCTACACCTTC,CASTVGHDYGYTF
16,TRBV28,.,TRBJ1-2,.,TGTGCCAGCAGTCCTCAGTTCCGACAACATAACTATGGCTACACCTTC,CASSPQFRQHNYGYTF
12,TRBV30,.,TRBJ1-2,.,TGTGCCTGGATGGGGGGATCCTATGGCTACACCTTC,CAWMGGSYGYTF
17,TRBV30,.,TRBJ2-5,TRBD2,TGTGCCTGGAGGGGGGTGTGGAGGTTGGGGAGGGACGAGACCCAGTACTTC,CAWRGVWRLGRDETQYF
15,TRBV6-5,.,TRBJ2-7,.,TGTGCCAGCAGTTATAGTCGGGAATCGGGTTACGAGCAGTACTTC,CASSYSRESGYEQYF
12,TRBV7-9,.,TRBJ1-2,.,TGTGCCAGCAGCTCCTACAGGGACGGCTACACCTTC,CASSSYRDGYTF
15,TRBV4-1,.,TRBJ1-4,TRBD1,TGCGCCAGCAGCAAGGATCCAGGGGGAATGGAAAAACTGTTTTTT,CASSKDPGGMEKLFF
14,TRBV7-2,.,TRBJ1-1,.,TGTGCCAGCAGCCGACAACAGGGGAACACTGAAGCTTTCTTT,CASSRQQGNTEAFF
16,TRBV18,.,TRBJ2-7,TRBD1,TGTGCCAGCTCACCCCTAGGACAGGGGGCTTCCTACGAGCAGTACTTC,CASSPLGQGASYEQYF
14,TRBV7-2,.,TRBJ2-3,TRBD2,TGTGCCAGCAGCAGAGCGGGAGGGCGGGATACGCAGTATTTT,CASSRAGGRDTQYF
17,TRBV7-8,.,TRBJ2-1,TRBD2,TGTGCCAGCAGACCCCCACTACGGGAGGACCCCTACAATGAGCAGTTCTTC,CASRPPLREDPYNEQFF
12,TRBV7-9,.,TRBJ1-4,.,TGTGCCAGCGGACTATCCGGGGAAAAACTGTTTTTT,CASGLSGEKLFF
13,TRBV6-1,few,TRBJ1-1,TRBD1,TGTGCCAGCCTGACAGGGTTGAACACTGAAGCTTTCTTT,CASLTGLNTEAFF
11,TRBV27,.,TRBJ2-5,.,TGTGCCAGCAGACAGCAAGAGACCCAGTACTTC,CASRQQETQYF
15,TRBV5-1,.,TRBJ2-1,TRBD2,TGCGCCAGCAGCTTGGCCGGGACTACCAACAATGAGCAGTTCTTC,CASSLAGTTNNEQFF
15,TRBV2,once,TRBJ1-2,TRBD1,TGTGCCAGCAGGGAGGACAGGGTAAAAAACTATGGCTACACCTTC,CASREDRVKNYGYTF
14,TRBV29-1,.,TRBJ2-7,TRBD2,TGCAGCATAAAGACTAGCGGGAGCTCCTACGAGCAGTACTTC,CSIKTSGSSYEQYF
13,TRBV9,.,TRBJ1-4,TRBD1,TGTGCCAGCAGCGTTAGGACAGGGGAAAAACTGTTTTTT,CASSVRTGEKLFF
13,TRBV9,.,TRBJ1-2,TRBD1,TGTGCCAGCAGCGTTGAGGGGGCTTATGGCTACACCTTC,CASSVEGAYGYTF
13,TRBV28,.,TRBJ2-3,TRBD2,TGTGCGGGGAGGGCGGCTAGCACAGATACGCAGTATTTT,CAGRAASTDTQYF
15,TRBV6-6,.,TRBJ1-3,TRBD1,TGTGCCAGCAGTTACGGAGGGGGCACGGGAAACACCATATATTTT,CASSYGGGTGNTIYF
17,TRBV19,.,TRBJ1-5,TRBD1,TGTGCCAGTAGTCCCAGGACAGGGGGCTATAGCAATCAGCCCCAGCATTTT,CASSPRTGGYSNQPQHF
16,TRBV7-6,.,TRBJ2-1,TRBD2,TGTGCCAGCAGCTTACAAGGCGGGAGATTTAACAATGAGCAGTTCTTC,CASSLQGGRFNNEQFF
15,TRBV19,.,TRBJ2-1,TRBD2,TGTGCCAGTAGTCTGACTAGCGCCTATTTCAATGAGCAGTTCTTC,CASSLTSAYFNEQFF
15,TRBV10-3,.,TRBJ2-2,TRBD2,TGTGCCATCTCCGGGACTAGCGGGAGTCACGGGGAGCTGTTTTTT,CAISGTSGSHGELFF
15,TRBV7-2,.,TRBJ2-7,TRBD1,TGTGCCAGCAGCTTAATGGGACAGGGGGCGGGCGAGCAGTACTTC,CASSLMGQGAGEQYF
14,TRBV14,few,TRBJ2-2,.,TGTGCCAGCAGCCAAGACTGGACAGCCGGGGAGCTGTTTTTT,CASSQDWTAGELFF
15,TRBV27,.,TRBJ2-3,.,TGTGCCAGCAGTTTAGGGCCGACAGTTCGGGATACGCAGTATTTT,CASSLGPTVRDTQYF
20,TRBV7-6,.,TRBJ2-7,TRBD1,TGTGCCAGCAGCTTGGTTCCCGGGACAGGGTCTGCGGTCGGCTCCTACGAGCAGTACTTC,CASSLVPGTGSAVGSYEQYF
15,TRBV6-5,.,TRBJ1-6,TRBD1,TGTGCCAGCAGTTACGGGACAGGGGCGACTTCACCCCTCCACTTT,CASSYGTGATSPLHF
15,TRBV4-1,once,TRBJ1-6,TRBD1,TGCGCCAGCAGCCACACGGACAGGGTCGGTTCACCCCTCCACTTT,CASSHTDRVGSPLHF
18,TRBV9,.,TRBJ2-3,TRBD2,TGTGCCAGCAGCGTATCATCAAGGGGCTCGGGAGGGACAGATACGCAGTATTTT,CASSVSSRGSGGTDTQYF
12,TRBV11-3,once,TRBJ2-1,.,TGTGCCAGCAGCTGGGGAGACAATGAGCAGTTCTTC,CASSWGDNEQFF
12,TRBV7-2,.,TRBJ2-1,TRBD2,TGTGCCAGCAGCCGGACTAGCGATGAGCAGTTCTTC,CASSRTSDEQFF
14,TRBV30,.,TRBJ1-2,.,TGTGCCTGGACCCCGGGAACAACTGCCTATGGCTACACCTTC,CAWTPGTTAYGYTF
14,TRBV7-3,once,TRBJ2-1,.,TGTGCCAGCAGCTTACAGGGGCGATACAATGAGCAGTTCTTC,CASSLQGRYNEQFF
14,TRBV7-6,.,TRBJ2-5,TRBD2,TGTGCCAGCAGCTTAGGCGGGAGTGGCGAGACCCAGTACTTC,CASSLGGSGETQYF
16,TRBV7-9,.,TRBJ2-7,TRBD1,TGTGCCAGCAGCCCGCACCCGGGACAGGGGGCTTGGGAGCAGTACTTC,CASSPHPGQGAWEQYF
16,TRBV5-6,.,TRBJ2-1,TRBD2,TGTGCCAGCAGCTTGGGGATTAGCGGGATTTTCGATGAGCAGTTCTTC,CASSLGISGIFDEQFF
14,TRBV7-9,.,TRBJ1-6,.,TGTGCCAGCAGCTTAGGGGACAATCAATCACCCCTCCACTTT,CASSLGDNQSPLHF
14,TRBV18,.,TRBJ1-2,TRBD1,TGTGCCAGCTCACCCTCGGGACAGGTGCGTGGCTACACCTTC,CASSPSGQVRGYTF
16,TRBV7-2,few,TRBJ1-1,.,TGTGCCAGCAGCCGGAGAGGAGGCAATGCGAACACTGAAGCTTTCTTT,CASSRRGGNANTEAFF
16,TRBV11-1,.,TRBJ2-5,.,TGTGCCAGCAGCTTAGTGTCGGCAGGGGATAGGGAGACCCAGTACTTC,CASSLVSAGDRETQYF
16,TRBV27,.,TRBJ2-1,.,TGTGCCAGCAGTTTAGGACAGTTTATGACCTACAATGAGCAGTTCTTC,CASSLGQFMTYNEQFF
14,TRBV15,.,TRBJ1-1,.,TGTGCCACCAGCAGAGATCAATGGGGGGACGAAGCTTTCTTT,CATSRDQWGDEAFF
18,TRBV6-1,.,TRBJ1-5,TRBD1,TGTGCCAGCAGTGGGGGACAGGCGGCGATTGGGGGCAATCAGCCCCAGCATTTT,CASSGGQAAIGGNQPQHF
13,TRBV28,.,TRBJ2-3,.,TGTGCCAGCAGGGTGGGGGCCGAAGATACGCAGTATTTT,CASRVGAEDTQYF
15,TRBV5-1,once,TRBJ1-2,TRBD1,TGCGCCAGCAGCTTGGTTGGACAGGGTTTAGATGGCTACACCTTC,CASSLVGQGLDGYTF
15,TRBV4-3,.,TRBJ2-7,.,TGCGCCAGCAGCCAAGAGGTCCGGGGAGCCTACGAGCAGTACTTC,CASSQEVRGAYEQYF